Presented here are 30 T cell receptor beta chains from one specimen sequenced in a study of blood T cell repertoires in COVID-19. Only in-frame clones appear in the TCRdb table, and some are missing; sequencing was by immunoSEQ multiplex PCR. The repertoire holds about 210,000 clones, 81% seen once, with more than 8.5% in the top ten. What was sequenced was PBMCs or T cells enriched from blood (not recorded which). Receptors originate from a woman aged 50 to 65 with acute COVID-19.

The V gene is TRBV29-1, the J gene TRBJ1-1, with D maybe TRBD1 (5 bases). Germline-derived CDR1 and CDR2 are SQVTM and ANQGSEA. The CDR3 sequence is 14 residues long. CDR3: CTGGTSAGNTEAFF. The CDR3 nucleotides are TGCACCGGGGGGACGTCGGCGGGGAACACTGAAGCTTTCTTT.

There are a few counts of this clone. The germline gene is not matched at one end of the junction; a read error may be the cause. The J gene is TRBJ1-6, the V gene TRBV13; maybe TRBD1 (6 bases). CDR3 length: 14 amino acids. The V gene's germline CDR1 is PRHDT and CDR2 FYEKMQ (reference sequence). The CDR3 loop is CASSLGQTNSPLHF. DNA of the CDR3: TGTGCCAGCAGCCTAGGACAGACGAATTCACCCCTCCACTTT.

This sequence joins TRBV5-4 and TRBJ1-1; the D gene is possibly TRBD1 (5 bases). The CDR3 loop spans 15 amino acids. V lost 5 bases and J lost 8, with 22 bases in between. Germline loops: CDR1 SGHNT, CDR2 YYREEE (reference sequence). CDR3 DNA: TGTGCCAGCAGGGCTGAGACGGGGGGAACGGCGGAAGCTTTCTTT. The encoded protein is CASRAETGGTAEAFF.

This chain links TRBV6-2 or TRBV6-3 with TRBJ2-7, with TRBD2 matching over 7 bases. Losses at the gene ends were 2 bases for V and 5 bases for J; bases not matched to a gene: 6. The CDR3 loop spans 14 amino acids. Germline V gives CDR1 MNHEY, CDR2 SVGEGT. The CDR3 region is CASSYVGGINEQYF. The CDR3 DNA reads TGTGCCAGCAGTTACGTGGGGGGGATCAACGAGCAGTACTTC.

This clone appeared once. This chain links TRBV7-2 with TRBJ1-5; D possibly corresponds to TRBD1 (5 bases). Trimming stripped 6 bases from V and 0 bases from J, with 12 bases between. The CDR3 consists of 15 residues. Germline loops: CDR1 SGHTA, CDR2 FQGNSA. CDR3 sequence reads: CASRPGGSSNQPQHF. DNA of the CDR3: TGTGCCAGCAGACCCGGGGGGAGTAGCAATCAGCCCCAGCATTTT.

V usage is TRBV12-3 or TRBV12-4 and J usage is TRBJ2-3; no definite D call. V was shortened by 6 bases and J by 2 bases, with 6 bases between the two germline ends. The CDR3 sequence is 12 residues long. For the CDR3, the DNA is TGTGCCAGCAGAACTACCACAGATACGCAGTATTTT. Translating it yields CASRTTTDTQYF.

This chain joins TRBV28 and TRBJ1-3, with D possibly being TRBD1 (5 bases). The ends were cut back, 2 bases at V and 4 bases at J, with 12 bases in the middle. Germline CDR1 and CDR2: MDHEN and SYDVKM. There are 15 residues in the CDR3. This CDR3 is CASSLLQGTGNTIYF. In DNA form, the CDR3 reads TGTGCCAGCAGTTTACTCCAGGGTACAGGAAACACCATATATTTT.

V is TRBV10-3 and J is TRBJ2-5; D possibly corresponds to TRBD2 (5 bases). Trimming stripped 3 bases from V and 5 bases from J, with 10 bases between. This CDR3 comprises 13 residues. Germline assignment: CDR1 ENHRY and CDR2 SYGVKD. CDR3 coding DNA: TGTGCCATCAGTGACGGGGTAAGGGAGACCCAGTACTTC. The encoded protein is CAISDGVRETQYF.

The CDR3 DNA follows: TGTGCCAGTGGTTTTGGCAGTATCTATGGCTACACCTTC. This translates into CASGFGSIYGYTF. This rearrangement joins TRBV7-8 to TRBJ1-2; no definite D call. The CDR3 is 13 amino acids. Trimming stripped 9 bases from V and 4 bases from J, with 15 bases between. Germline V gives CDR1 SGHVS, CDR2 FQNEAQ.

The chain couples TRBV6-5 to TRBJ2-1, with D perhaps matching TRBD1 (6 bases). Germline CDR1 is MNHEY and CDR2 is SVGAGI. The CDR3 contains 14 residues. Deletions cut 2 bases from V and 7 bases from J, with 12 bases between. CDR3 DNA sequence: TGTGCCAGCAGTTACGTGGGGGCAGGGAATGAGCAGTTCTTC. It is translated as CASSYVGAGNEQFF.

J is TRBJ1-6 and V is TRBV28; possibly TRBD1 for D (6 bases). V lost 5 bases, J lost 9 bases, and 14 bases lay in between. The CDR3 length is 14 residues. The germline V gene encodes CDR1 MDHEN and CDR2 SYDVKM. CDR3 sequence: CASSQQGRSSPLHF. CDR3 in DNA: TGTGCCAGCAGTCAACAGGGACGAAGTTCACCCCTCCACTTT. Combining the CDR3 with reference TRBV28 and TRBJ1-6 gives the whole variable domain DVKVTQSSRYLVKRTGEKVFLECVQDMDHENMFWYRQDPGLGLRLIYFSYDVKMKEKGDIPEGYSVSREKKERFSLILESASTNQTSMYLCASSQQGRSSPLHFGNGTRLTVT.

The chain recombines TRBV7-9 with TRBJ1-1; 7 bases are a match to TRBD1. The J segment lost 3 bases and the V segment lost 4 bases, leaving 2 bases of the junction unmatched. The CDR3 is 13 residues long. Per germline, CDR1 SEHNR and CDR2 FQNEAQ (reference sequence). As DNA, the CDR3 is TGTGCCAGCAGCTCACAGGGGTACACTGAAGCTTTCTTT. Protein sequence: CASSSQGYTEAFF.

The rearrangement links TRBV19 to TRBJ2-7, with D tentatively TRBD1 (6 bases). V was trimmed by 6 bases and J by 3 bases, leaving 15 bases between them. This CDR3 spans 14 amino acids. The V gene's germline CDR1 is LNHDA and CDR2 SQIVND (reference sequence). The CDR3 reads CASSAGTHGYEQYF. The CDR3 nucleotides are TGTGCCAGTAGCGCCGGGACACACGGCTACGAGCAGTACTTC.

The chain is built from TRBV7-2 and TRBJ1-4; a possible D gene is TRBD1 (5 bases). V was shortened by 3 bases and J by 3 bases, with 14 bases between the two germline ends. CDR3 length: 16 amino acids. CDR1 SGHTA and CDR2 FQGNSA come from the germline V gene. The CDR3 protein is CASSLAPGLANEKLFF. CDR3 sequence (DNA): TGTGCCAGCAGCTTGGCCCCAGGGCTAGCTAATGAAAAACTGTTTTTT.

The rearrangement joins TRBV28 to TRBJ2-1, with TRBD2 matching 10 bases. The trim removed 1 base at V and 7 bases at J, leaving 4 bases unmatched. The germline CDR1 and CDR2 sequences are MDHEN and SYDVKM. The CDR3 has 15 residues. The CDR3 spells CASSLSSGGANEQFF. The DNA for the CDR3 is TGTGCCAGCAGTTTATCCAGCGGGGGGGCGAATGAGCAGTTCTTC.

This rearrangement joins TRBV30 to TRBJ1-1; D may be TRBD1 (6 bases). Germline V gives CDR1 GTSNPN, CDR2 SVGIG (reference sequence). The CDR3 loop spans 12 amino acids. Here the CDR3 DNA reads TGTACGGGGGAGGGGGGGCGGGCGGAAGCTTTCTTT. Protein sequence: CTGEGGRAEAFF.

DNA for the CDR3: TGTGCCAGCAGCCAGGGTATCACCGGGGAGCTGTTTTTT. It specifies CASSQGITGELFF. This chain joins TRBV5-5 and TRBJ2-2; a weak D match, TRBD1 (5 bases). Trimming removed 4 bases from V and 4 bases from J, with 8 bases in between. CDR1 and CDR2 (germline): SGHKS, YYEKEE (reference sequence). There are 13 residues in the CDR3.

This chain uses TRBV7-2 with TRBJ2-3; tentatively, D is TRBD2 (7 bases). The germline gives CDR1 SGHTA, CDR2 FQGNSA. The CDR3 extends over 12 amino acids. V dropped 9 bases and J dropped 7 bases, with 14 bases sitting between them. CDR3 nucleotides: TGTGCCAGGCGAGGGGGGGGGTATACGCAGTATTTT. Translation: CARRGGGYTQYF.

DNA of the CDR3: TGTGCCAGCAGTACCTACGACAGTGGGAAAGCTTTCTTT. Its protein product is CASSTYDSGKAFF. The rearrangement uses TRBV28 and TRBJ1-1; TRBD1 might be the D (5 bases). V lost 5 bases to trimming and J lost 9 bases, with 16 bases between them. The CDR3 loop spans 13 amino acids. Per germline, CDR1 MDHEN and CDR2 SYDVKM. The variable domain in full, with the rest retrieved from reference TRBV28 and TRBJ1-1, is DVKVTQSSRYLVKRTGEKVFLECVQDMDHENMFWYRQDPGLGLRLIYFSYDVKMKEKGDIPEGYSVSREKKERFSLILESASTNQTSMYLCASSTYDSGKAFFGQGTRLTVV.

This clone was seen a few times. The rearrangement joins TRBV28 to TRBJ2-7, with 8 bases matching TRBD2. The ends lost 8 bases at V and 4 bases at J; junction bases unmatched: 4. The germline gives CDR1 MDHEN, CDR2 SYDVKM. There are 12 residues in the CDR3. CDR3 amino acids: CASSGGWYEQYF. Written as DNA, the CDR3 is TGTGCCAGCTCGGGGGGGTGGTACGAGCAGTACTTC.

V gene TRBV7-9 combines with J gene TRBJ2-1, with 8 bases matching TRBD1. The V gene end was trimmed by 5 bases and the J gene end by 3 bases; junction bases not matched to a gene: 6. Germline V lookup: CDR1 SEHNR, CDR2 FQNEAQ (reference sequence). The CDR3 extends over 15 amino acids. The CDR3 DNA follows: TGTGCCAGCAGCCCCCAAGGGACAGGCTACAATGAGCAGTTCTTC. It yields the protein CASSPQGTGYNEQFF. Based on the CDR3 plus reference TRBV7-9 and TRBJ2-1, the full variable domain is DTGVSQNPRHKITKRGQNVTFRCDPISEHNRLYWYRQTLGQGPEFLTYFQNEAQLEKSRLLSDRFSAERPKGSFSTLEIQRTEQGDSAMYLCASSPQGTGYNEQFFGPGTRLTVL.

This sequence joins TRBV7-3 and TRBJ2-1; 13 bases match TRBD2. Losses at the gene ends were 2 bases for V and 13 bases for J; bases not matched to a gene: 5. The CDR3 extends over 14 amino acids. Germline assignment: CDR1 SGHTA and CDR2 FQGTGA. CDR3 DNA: TGTGCCAGCAGCTTAGGGACTAGCGGGGATCGTCAGTTCTTC. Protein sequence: CASSLGTSGDRQFF.

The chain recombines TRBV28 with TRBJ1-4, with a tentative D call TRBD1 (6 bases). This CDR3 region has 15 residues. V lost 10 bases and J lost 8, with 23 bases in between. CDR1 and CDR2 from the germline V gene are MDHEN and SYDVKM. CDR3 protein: CATYHREGVGEKLFF. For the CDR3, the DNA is TGTGCCACCTATCACAGGGAGGGGGTTGGGGAAAAACTGTTTTTT. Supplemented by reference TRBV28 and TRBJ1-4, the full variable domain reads DVKVTQSSRYLVKRTGEKVFLECVQDMDHENMFWYRQDPGLGLRLIYFSYDVKMKEKGDIPEGYSVSREKKERFSLILESASTNQTSMYLCATYHREGVGEKLFFGSGTQLSVL.

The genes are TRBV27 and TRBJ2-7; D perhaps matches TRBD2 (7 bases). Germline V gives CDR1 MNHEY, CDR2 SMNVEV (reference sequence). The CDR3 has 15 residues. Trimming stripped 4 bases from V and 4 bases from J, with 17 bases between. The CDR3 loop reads CASSSGGESQYEQYF. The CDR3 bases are TGTGCCAGCAGTTCGGGGGGCGAGTCCCAGTACGAGCAGTACTTC.

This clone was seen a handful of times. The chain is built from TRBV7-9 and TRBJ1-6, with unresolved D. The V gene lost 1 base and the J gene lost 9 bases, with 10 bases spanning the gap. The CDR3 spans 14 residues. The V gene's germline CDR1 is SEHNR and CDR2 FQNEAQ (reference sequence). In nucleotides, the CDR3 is TGTGCCAGCAGCTTAGGTAGTTCGGGTTCACCCCTCCACTTT. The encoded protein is CASSLGSSGSPLHF. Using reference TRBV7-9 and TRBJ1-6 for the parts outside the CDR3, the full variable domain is DTGVSQNPRHKITKRGQNVTFRCDPISEHNRLYWYRQTLGQGPEFLTYFQNEAQLEKSRLLSDRFSAERPKGSFSTLEIQRTEQGDSAMYLCASSLGSSGSPLHFGNGTRLTVT.

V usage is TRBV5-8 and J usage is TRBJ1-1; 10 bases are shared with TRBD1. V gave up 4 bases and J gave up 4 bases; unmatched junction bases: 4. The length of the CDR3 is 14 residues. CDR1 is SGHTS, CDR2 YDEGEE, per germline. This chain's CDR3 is CASSRRTGGTEAFF. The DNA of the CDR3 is TGTGCCAGCAGCCGGAGGACAGGGGGCACTGAAGCTTTCTTT.

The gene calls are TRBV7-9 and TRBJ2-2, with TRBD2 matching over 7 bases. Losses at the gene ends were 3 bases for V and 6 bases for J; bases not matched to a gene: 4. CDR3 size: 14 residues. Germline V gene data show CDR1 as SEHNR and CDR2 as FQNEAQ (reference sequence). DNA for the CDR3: TGTGCCAGCAGCTTTCGGGGGGTTTCCGGGGAGCTGTTTTTT. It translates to CASSFRGVSGELFF.

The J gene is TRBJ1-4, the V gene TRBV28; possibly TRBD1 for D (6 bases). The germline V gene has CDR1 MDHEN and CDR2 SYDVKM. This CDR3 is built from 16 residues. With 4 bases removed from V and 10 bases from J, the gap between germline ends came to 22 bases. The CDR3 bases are TGTGCCAGCAGTTCCCTATCACAGGGCGGGTTGGTAAAACTGTTTTTT. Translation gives CASSSLSQGGLVKLFF.

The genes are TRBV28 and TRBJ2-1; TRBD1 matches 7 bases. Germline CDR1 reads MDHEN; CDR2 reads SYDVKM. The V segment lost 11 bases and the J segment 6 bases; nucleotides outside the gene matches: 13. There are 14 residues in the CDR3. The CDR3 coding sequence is TGTGCCGGCTCGACAGGGAGTCATATCAATGAGCAGTTCTTC. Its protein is CAGSTGSHINEQFF.

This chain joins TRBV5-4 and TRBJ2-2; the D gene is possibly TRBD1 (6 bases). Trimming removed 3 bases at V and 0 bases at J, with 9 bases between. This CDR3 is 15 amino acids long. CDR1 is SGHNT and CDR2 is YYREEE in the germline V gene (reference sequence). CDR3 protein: CASSWTVTNTGELFF. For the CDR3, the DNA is TGTGCCAGCAGCTGGACAGTAACGAACACCGGGGAGCTGTTTTTT.